A selection of T cell receptor beta chains follows, all from one sample in a study of CD8+ T cells in alopecia areata. TCRdb's table, derived via immunoSEQ multiplex PCR, lists solely in-frame clones and lacks some. The sample lists some 190,000 clones; more than 55% were seen once. Sequencing was performed on CD4+ T cells sorted from blood, taken at approximately week 42, from a patient treated with tofacitinib. These TCRs come from a human donor with alopecia areata. CDR3s leave out the opening cysteine and the closing phenylalanine or tryptophan.

V: TRBV30
J: TRBJ1-2
CDR3: AGGSRGNDYT

V: TRBV6-5
J: TRBJ2-7
CDR3: ASSFGVGEQY

V: TRBV7-2
J: TRBJ2-7
CDR3: ASSLGTGVSYEQY

V: TRBV5-4
J: TRBJ2-5
CDR3: ASSPRLAGAQETQY

V: TRBV5-1
J: TRBJ2-7
CDR3: ASSPWDSSSYEQY

V: TRBV29-1
J: TRBJ1-2
CDR3: SVLRQSGYT

V: TRBV10-3
J: TRBJ2-2
CDR3: AISPLAGNGELF

V: TRBV5-1
J: TRBJ2-1
CDR3: ASSLSGANIQF

V: TRBV10-3
J: TRBJ1-4
CDR3: AISIDRGTNEKLF

V: TRBV29-1
J: TRBJ1-5
CDR3: SGKTGDNQPQH

V: TRBV28
J: TRBJ2-1
CDR3: ASRQGPLEQF

V: TRBV7-2
J: TRBJ1-1
CDR3: ASSLTGLNTEAF

V: TRBV4-3
J: TRBJ1-5
CDR3: ASSQGQGINQPQH

V: TRBV14
J: TRBJ1-4
CDR3: ASSQVQGVNEKLF

V: TRBV9
J: TRBJ1-2
CDR3: ASSVGPGQGNYGYT

V: TRBV5-1
J: TRBJ2-1
CDR3: ASSLAADNEQF

V: TRBV30
J: TRBJ1-4
CDR3: AGDPGREDEKKLF

V: TRBV25-1
J: TRBJ2-7
CDR3: ASTPGQGAYEQY

V: TRBV10-3
J: TRBJ2-3
CDR3: ATGTPRGMTDTQY

V: TRBV7-8
J: TRBJ2-3
CDR3: ASSSNLAGIRTDTQY

V: TRBV30
J: TRBJ1-5
CDR3: AWNHGTNQPQH

V: TRBV7-2
J: TRBJ1-1
CDR3: ASSHWTGGAF

V: TRBV29-1
J: TRBJ1-5
CDR3: SCTSGGGNQPQH

V: TRBV15
J: TRBJ1-4
CDR3: ATSSSMLGANEKLF

V: TRBV9
J: TRBJ1-4
CDR3: ASSATGTGEQKLF

V: TRBV10-3
J: TRBJ1-2
CDR3: AISEDRDGYT

V: TRBV29-1
J: TRBJ1-5
CDR3: SVAGTDNQPQH

V: TRBV29-1
J: TRBJ2-7
CDR3: SVEPWSTGGNEQY

V: TRBV28
J: TRBJ1-1
CDR3: ASSVSMGVVRAF

V: TRBV5-4
J: TRBJ2-5
CDR3: ASSLWMGETQY

V: TRBV29-1
J: TRBJ1-1
CDR3: SVEQRQGSTEAF

V: TRBV29-1
J: TRBJ2-3
CDR3: SVTGTSGGHTDTQY

V: TRBV6-6
J: TRBJ2-7
CDR3: ASSYEPAYEQY

V: TRBV5-1
J: TRBJ2-7
CDR3: ASSLFEGYEQY

V: TRBV4-1
J: TRBJ2-1
CDR3: ASSQGDSKGYNEQF

V: TRBV5-6
J: TRBJ2-2
CDR3: ASSLDRVPTGELF

V: TRBV11-2
J: TRBJ1-2
CDR3: ASSQGGTAANYGYT

V: TRBV15
J: TRBJ2-1
CDR3: ATSRDSLAGGNEQF

V: TRBV5-1
J: TRBJ2-1
CDR3: ASSLEATYNEQF

V: TRBV11-2
J: TRBJ1-2
CDR3: ASSLEGFRGYT

V: TRBV29-1
J: TRBJ1-1
CDR3: SVYTAGTANTEAF

V: TRBV29-1
J: TRBJ2-3
CDR3: SVSVRGGTDTQY

V: TRBV7-2
J: TRBJ2-2
CDR3: ASSQINLVDTGELF

V: TRBV13
J: TRBJ1-3
CDR3: ASSSGHRGERGNTIY

V: TRBV7-3
J: TRBJ2-2
CDR3: ASSRDRGSTGELF

V: TRBV18
J: TRBJ2-7
CDR3: ASSPKGTSYAYEQY

V: TRBV5-1
J: TRBJ1-1
CDR3: ASSPPRVNTEAF

V: TRBV5-4
J: TRBJ2-1
CDR3: ASSPRAYNEQF

V: TRBV4-3
J: TRBJ2-4
CDR3: ASIPMRGQPTWGNGIQY

V: TRBV6-6
J: TRBJ2-7
CDR3: ASRDGQGQSYEQY

V: TRBV5-1
J: TRBJ1-1
CDR3: ASSPGQNRGAF

V: TRBV4-2
J: TRBJ2-7
CDR3: ASSQEDRASYEQY

V: TRBV30
J: TRBJ1-6
CDR3: AWSVQSGFEVLH